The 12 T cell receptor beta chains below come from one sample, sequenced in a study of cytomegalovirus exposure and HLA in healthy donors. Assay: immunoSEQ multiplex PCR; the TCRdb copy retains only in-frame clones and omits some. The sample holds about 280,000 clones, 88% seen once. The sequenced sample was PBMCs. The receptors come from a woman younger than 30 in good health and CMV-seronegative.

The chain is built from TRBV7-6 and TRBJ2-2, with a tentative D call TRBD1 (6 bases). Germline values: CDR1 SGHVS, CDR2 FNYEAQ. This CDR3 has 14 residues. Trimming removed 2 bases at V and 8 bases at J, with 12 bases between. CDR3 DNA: TGTGCCAGCAGCTTATGGGGGCAATCGGGGGAGCTGTTTTTT. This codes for CASSLWGQSGELFF.

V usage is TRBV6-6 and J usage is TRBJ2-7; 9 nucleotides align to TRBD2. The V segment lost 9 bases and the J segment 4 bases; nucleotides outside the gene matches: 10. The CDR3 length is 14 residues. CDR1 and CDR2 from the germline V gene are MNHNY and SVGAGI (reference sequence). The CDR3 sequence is CASREAGGRYEQYF. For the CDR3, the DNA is TGTGCCAGTCGCGAAGCGGGAGGAAGGTACGAGCAGTACTTC.

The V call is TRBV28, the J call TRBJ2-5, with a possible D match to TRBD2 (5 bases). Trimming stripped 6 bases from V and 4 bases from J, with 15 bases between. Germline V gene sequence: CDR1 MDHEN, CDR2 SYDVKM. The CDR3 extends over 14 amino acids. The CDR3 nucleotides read TGTGCCAGCAGCCGCGTAGCGATCCTAGAGACCCAGTACTTC. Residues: CASSRVAILETQYF.

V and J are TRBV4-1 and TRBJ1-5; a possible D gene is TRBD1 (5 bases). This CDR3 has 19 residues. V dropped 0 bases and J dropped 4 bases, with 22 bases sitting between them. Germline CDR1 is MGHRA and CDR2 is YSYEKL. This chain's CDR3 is CASSQDVGRGGAINQPQHF. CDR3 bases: TGCGCCAGCAGCCAAGATGTGGGAAGGGGAGGGGCAATTAATCAGCCCCAGCATTTT.

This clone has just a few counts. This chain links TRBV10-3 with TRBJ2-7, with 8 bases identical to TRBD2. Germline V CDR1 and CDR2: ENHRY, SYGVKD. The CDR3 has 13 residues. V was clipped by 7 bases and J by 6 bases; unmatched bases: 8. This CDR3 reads CAINGRLAFEQYF. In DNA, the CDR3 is TGTGCCATCAACGGGAGACTAGCGTTCGAGCAGTACTTC.

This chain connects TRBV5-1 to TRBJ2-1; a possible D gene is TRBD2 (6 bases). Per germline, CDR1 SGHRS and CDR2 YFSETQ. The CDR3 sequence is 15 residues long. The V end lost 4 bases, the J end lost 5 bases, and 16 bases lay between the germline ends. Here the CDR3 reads CASSPTGLDDNEQFF. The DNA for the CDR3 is TGCGCCAGCAGCCCGACGGGACTCGACGACAATGAGCAGTTCTTC.

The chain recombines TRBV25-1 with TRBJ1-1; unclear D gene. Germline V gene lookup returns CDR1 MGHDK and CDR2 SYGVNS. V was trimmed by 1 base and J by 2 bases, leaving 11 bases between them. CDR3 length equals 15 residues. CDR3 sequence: CASSEFQGGNTEAFF. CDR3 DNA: TGTGCCAGCAGTGAATTTCAAGGAGGCAACACTGAAGCTTTCTTT. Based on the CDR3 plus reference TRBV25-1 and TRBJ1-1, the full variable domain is EADIYQTPRYLVIGTGKKITLECSQTMGHDKMYWYQQDPGMELHLIHYSYGVNSTEKGDLSSESTVSRIRTEHFPLTLESARPSHTSQYLCASSEFQGGNTEAFFGQGTRLTVV.

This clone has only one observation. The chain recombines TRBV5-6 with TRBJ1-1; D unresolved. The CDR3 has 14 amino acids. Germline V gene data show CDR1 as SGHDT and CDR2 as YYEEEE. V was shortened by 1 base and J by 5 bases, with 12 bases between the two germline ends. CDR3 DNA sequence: TGTGCCAGCAGCTTGAGTACGGGTAAAACTGAAGCTTTCTTT. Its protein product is CASSLSTGKTEAFF.

CDR3 DNA: TGTGCCAGTATGGACAGGAACACCGGGGAGCTGTTTTTT. Its protein product is CASMDRNTGELFF. V usage is TRBV27 and J usage is TRBJ2-2; perhaps TRBD1 as D (6 bases). The CDR3 length is 13 residues. Trimming pared 9 bases from V and 1 base from J, leaving 9 bases between. Germline lookup yields CDR1 MNHEY and CDR2 SMNVEV (reference sequence).

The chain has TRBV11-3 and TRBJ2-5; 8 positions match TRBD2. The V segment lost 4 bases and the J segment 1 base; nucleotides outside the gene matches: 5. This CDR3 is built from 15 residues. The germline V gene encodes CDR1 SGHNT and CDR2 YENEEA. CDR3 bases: TGTGCCAGCAGCTCACCGACTAGCGCCCAAGAGACCCAGTACTTC. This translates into CASSSPTSAQETQYF.

The CDR3 DNA sequence: TGTGCCAGCAGCGTAGAAGAGGGAACTAATGAAAAACTGTTTTTT. It codes for CASSVEEGTNEKLFF. The chain is built from TRBV9 and TRBJ1-4; D remains unclear. Between the trimmed V and J ends, which lost 0 bases and 1 base, there was a span of 7 bases. Germline loops: CDR1 SGDLS, CDR2 YYNGEE. The CDR3 length is 15 residues.

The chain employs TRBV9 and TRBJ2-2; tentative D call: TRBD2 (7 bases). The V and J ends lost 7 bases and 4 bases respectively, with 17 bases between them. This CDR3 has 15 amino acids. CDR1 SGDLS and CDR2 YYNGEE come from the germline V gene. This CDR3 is CASRGGRGITGELFF. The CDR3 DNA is TGTGCCAGCCGCGGAGGGAGGGGGATCACCGGGGAGCTGTTTTTT.